The rows below give T cell receptor beta chains drawn from one sample of a study of sequential checkpoint blockade in melanoma. Method: immunoSEQ multiplex PCR; TCRdb's copy keeps in-frame clones and lacks some. The profile covers under 25,000 clones, with around 80% appearing a single time and around 40% taken by the ten largest. The sample in question was CD8+ T cells sorted from blood (inferred from file names), obtained from a patient given nivolumab and ipilimumab in sequence. These receptors originate from a human donor with melanoma. Each CDR3 is given with its conserved first and last residue. The order of the fields is V gene, clone size, D gene, J gene, CDR3 protein, CDR3 DNA. A D gene is named only where the DNA matches it firmly. Expanded clones get a size class; other rows say once, few or many, or leave the size out.

v_call: TRBV2; clone_size: NA; d_call: NA; j_call: TRBJ1-4; cdr3_aa: CASCGRAEDEKLFF; cdr3_nt: TGTGCCAGCTGTGGGCGGGCGGAGGATGAAAAACTGTTTTTT
v_call: TRBV9; clone_size: once; d_call: TRBD2; j_call: TRBJ2-7; cdr3_aa: CASSVTGLAGSYEQYF; cdr3_nt: TGTGCCAGCAGCGTAACCGGACTAGCGGGTTCCTACGAGCAGTACTTC
v_call: TRBV6-1; clone_size: NA; d_call: TRBD1; j_call: TRBJ1-1; cdr3_aa: CASSPRTGANTEAFF; cdr3_nt: TGTGCCAGCAGTCCGCGGACAGGGGCCAATACTGAAGCTTTCTTT
v_call: TRBV28; clone_size: NA; d_call: NA; j_call: TRBJ1-5; cdr3_aa: CASSFSREPQHF; cdr3_nt: TGTGCCAGCAGTTTTTCCCGGGAACCCCAGCATTTT
v_call: TRBV30; clone_size: NA; d_call: TRBD1; j_call: TRBJ1-5; cdr3_aa: CAWSVWDRGRQPQHF; cdr3_nt: TGTGCCTGGAGTGTTTGGGACAGGGGACGTCAGCCCCAGCATTTT
v_call: TRBV2; clone_size: once; d_call: NA; j_call: TRBJ1-5; cdr3_aa: CASRALNQPQHF; cdr3_nt: TGTGCCAGCAGGGCCCTCAATCAGCCCCAGCATTTT
v_call: TRBV19; clone_size: NA; d_call: TRBD1; j_call: TRBJ1-5; cdr3_aa: CASSIPPTQGSKQPQHF; cdr3_nt: TGTGCTAGTAGTATCCCTCCCACACAGGGGTCGAAACAGCCCCAGCATTTT
v_call: TRBV5-4; clone_size: NA; d_call: NA; j_call: TRBJ2-7; cdr3_aa: CASSSPGRGLYEQYF; cdr3_nt: TGTGCCAGCAGCTCACCAGGCCGGGGACTCTACGAGCAGTACTTC
v_call: TRBV5-6; clone_size: NA; d_call: NA; j_call: TRBJ2-7; cdr3_aa: CASSTLPSSGYSYEQYF; cdr3_nt: TGTGCCAGCAGCACTCTCCCCTCCAGCGGATACTCCTACGAGCAGTACTTC
v_call: TRBV28; clone_size: NA; d_call: NA; j_call: TRBJ1-5; cdr3_aa: CASNILREINQPQHF; cdr3_nt: TGTGCCAGCAATATTCTCAGGGAAATCAATCAGCCCCAGCATTTT
v_call: TRBV19; clone_size: NA; d_call: TRBD1; j_call: TRBJ1-5; cdr3_aa: CASSIWGTGPDQPQHF; cdr3_nt: TGTGCCAGTAGTATATGGGGGACAGGGCCCGATCAGCCCCAGCATTTT
v_call: TRBV2; clone_size: few; d_call: TRBD1; j_call: TRBJ1-5; cdr3_aa: CASSEGGHSRTGSNQPQHF; cdr3_nt: TGTGCCAGCAGTGAAGGGGGCCACAGCCGGACAGGGAGCAATCAGCCCCAGCATTTT
v_call: TRBV11-2; clone_size: few; d_call: TRBD1; j_call: TRBJ2-7; cdr3_aa: CASSLETGALYEQYF; cdr3_nt: TGTGCCAGCAGCTTAGAAACAGGGGCCTTATACGAGCAGTACTTC
v_call: TRBV5-8; clone_size: NA; d_call: NA; j_call: TRBJ1-4; cdr3_aa: CASSSGLDEKLFF; cdr3_nt: TGTGCCAGCAGCTCAGGGTTGGACGAAAAACTGTTTTTT
v_call: TRBV6-6; clone_size: NA; d_call: NA; j_call: TRBJ2-7; cdr3_aa: CASSGTNEQYF; cdr3_nt: TGTGCCAGCAGTGGCACCAACGAGCAGTACTTC
v_call: TRBV27; clone_size: NA; d_call: NA; j_call: TRBJ2-7; cdr3_aa: CASSPGTPAYEQYF; cdr3_nt: TGTGCCAGCAGTCCCGGGACTCCTGCCTACGAGCAGTACTTC
v_call: TRBV2; clone_size: NA; d_call: TRBD1; j_call: TRBJ2-7; cdr3_aa: CASSDWQGAYEQYF; cdr3_nt: TGTGCCAGCAGTGATTGGCAGGGGGCTTACGAGCAGTACTTC
v_call: TRBV29-1; clone_size: NA; d_call: TRBD1; j_call: TRBJ2-7; cdr3_aa: CSVVGQGVDEQYF; cdr3_nt: TGCAGCGTTGTGGGACAGGGGGTGGACGAGCAGTACTTC
v_call: TRBV4-2; clone_size: NA; d_call: TRBD2; j_call: TRBJ2-7; cdr3_aa: CASSRLAGDPGEQYF; cdr3_nt: TGTGCCAGCAGCCGGCTAGCGGGGGATCCGGGGGAGCAGTACTTC
v_call: TRBV4-1; clone_size: large; d_call: TRBD1; j_call: TRBJ1-2; cdr3_aa: CASSQGIGGYYGYTF; cdr3_nt: TGCGCCAGCAGCCAAGGTATAGGGGGCTACTATGGCTACACCTTC
v_call: TRBV6-5; clone_size: NA; d_call: NA; j_call: TRBJ1-1; cdr3_aa: CASRRFKGNTEAFF; cdr3_nt: TGTGCCAGCAGACGGTTTAAGGGGAATACTGAAGCTTTCTTT
v_call: TRBV7-8; clone_size: NA; d_call: NA; j_call: TRBJ2-7; cdr3_aa: CASSSEMAREQYF; cdr3_nt: TGTGCCAGCAGCTCCGAGATGGCTAGGGAGCAGTACTTC
v_call: TRBV21-1; clone_size: NA; d_call: NA; j_call: TRBJ1-3; cdr3_aa: CASLLPRTPPINSGNTIYF; cdr3_nt: TGTGCCAGCCTTCTCCCCCGGACACCACCCATTAACTCTGGAAACACCATATATTTT